The 3 T cell receptor beta chains below were found in one sample sequenced in a study of blood T cell repertoires in COVID-19 (dated by TCRdb to about 2020). The library was built by means of the immunoSEQ multiplex PCR assay. TCRdb obtained this table from immuneACCESS and retained in-frame rearrangements with V and J assigned. These tables miss some clones; where compared with another copy, unresolved V genes account for less than half of the shortfall, and the remainder is unexplained. Recorded for this sample are approximately 110,000 clones; roughly 81% of them occurred a single time. The ten largest account for 2.1% of the sample. Sequencing input: peripheral blood. These receptors all come from a human donor in a cohort sampled during active COVID-19.

The V and J genes are TRBV18 and TRBJ1-5, with 10 bases fitting TRBD1. The germline gives CDR1 KGHSH, CDR2 LQKENI. The V segment lost 6 bases and the J segment 5 bases; nucleotides outside the gene matches: 7. The CDR3 sequence is 15 residues long. CDR3 loop: CASSLTGTGDQPQHF. CDR3 nucleotides: TGTGCCAGCTCGCTCACCGGGACAGGGGATCAGCCCCAGCATTTT. Supplemented by reference TRBV18 and TRBJ1-5, the full variable domain reads NAGVMQNPRHLVRRRGQEARLRCSPMKGHSHVYWYRQLPEEGLKFMVYLQKENIIDESGMPKERFSAEFPKEGPSILRIQQVVRGDSAAYFCASSLTGTGDQPQHFGDGTRLSIL.

In nucleotides, the CDR3 is TGTGCCAGCAGTCCAAGCGGGAGCTCCTACAATGAGCAGTTCTTC. This translates into CASSPSGSSYNEQFF. This chain joins TRBV9 and TRBJ2-1, with 8 bases that match TRBD2. With V trimmed by 5 bases and J by 0 bases, 4 bases remained unmatched. This CDR3 is 15 amino acids long. Germline assignment: CDR1 SGDLS and CDR2 YYNGEE.

This rearrangement joins TRBV6-5 to TRBJ2-3; D possibly corresponds to TRBD2 (6 bases). V was cut by 6 bases and J by 2 bases, with 12 bases left in between. The CDR3 sequence is 14 residues long. From germline, CDR1 is MNHEY and CDR2 SVGAGI. The CDR3 sequence is CASRRRGLTDTQYF. Here the CDR3 DNA reads TGTGCCAGCAGGCGGCGGGGTCTCACAGATACGCAGTATTTT.